Each of the 19 T cell receptor beta chains below was sequenced from the same sample in a study of blood T cell repertoires in COVID-19. Libraries were prepared by immunoSEQ multiplex PCR; TCRdb keeps only in-frame clonotypes and omits some of them. The sample has about 280,000 clones, around 85% seen once. The material sequenced was PBMCs or T cells enriched from blood (not recorded which). These receptor sequences come from a woman aged 40 to 50 who had recovered from COVID-19.

J is TRBJ1-2 and V is TRBV7-9; 8 positions match TRBD1. The CDR3 consists of 14 residues. Germline trimming cut 4 bases from V and 4 bases from J; bases unmatched to any gene: 5. Germline CDR1 reads SEHNR; CDR2 reads FQNEAQ (reference sequence). CDR3 DNA sequence: TGTGCCAGCAGCTCTGCCGGGACAGGCTATGGCTACACCTTC. Amino acid sequence: CASSSAGTGYGYTF.

This chain connects TRBV28 to TRBJ2-7; TRBD1 agrees at 7 bases. The junction had 26 bases not matched to a gene; V was cut back by 3 bases and J by 3 bases. CDR1 is MDHEN, CDR2 SYDVKM, per germline. The length of the CDR3 is 21 residues. CDR3 loop: CASSFPTTGTGRASGGYEQYF. The DNA for the CDR3 is TGTGCCAGCAGTTTCCCCACGACCGGGACGGGGCGGGCGTCAGGGGGCTACGAGCAGTACTTC.

The rearrangement joins TRBV5-6 to TRBJ2-7; TRBD1 matches 10 bases. Germline V CDR1 and CDR2: SGHDT, YYEEEE. V lost 4 bases, J lost 1 base, and 8 bases stayed unmatched. This CDR3 is built from 16 residues. DNA for the CDR3: TGTGCCAGCAGCCTCTGGGGGACAGGGGCGTCCTACGAGCAGTACTTC. This codes for CASSLWGTGASYEQYF.

DNA for the CDR3: TGTGCCAGCAGCTCCCGGGTCGAGCAGTACTTC. Translating it yields CASSSRVEQYF. The chain carries TRBV7-9 and TRBJ2-7; D ambiguous. The germline CDR1 and CDR2 sequences are SEHNR and FQNEAQ (reference sequence). The CDR3 spans 11 residues. V was pared by 4 bases and J by 6 bases, with 7 bases between.

This chain uses TRBV15 with TRBJ2-7, with 8 bases aligning to TRBD1. This CDR3 region has 16 residues. V was clipped by 5 bases and J by 0 bases; unmatched bases: 9. Germline-derived CDR1 and CDR2 are LNHNV and YYDKDF (reference sequence). The CDR3 protein is CATSSNPGQASYEQYF. The DNA of the CDR3 is TGTGCCACCAGCTCAAACCCGGGACAGGCCTCCTACGAGCAGTACTTC.

The chain uses TRBV7-2 and TRBJ1-1; D is unclear. This CDR3 has 14 residues. V gave up 2 bases and J gave up 2 bases, with 9 bases separating them. CDR1 and CDR2 from the germline V gene are SGHTA and FQGNSA. For the CDR3, the DNA is TGTGCCAGCAGCTTACGGGAGGGAAACACTGAAGCTTTCTTT. Translated, it gives CASSLREGNTEAFF.

The gene calls are TRBV9 and TRBJ2-2, with D maybe TRBD2 (6 bases). Germline CDR1 reads SGDLS; CDR2 reads YYNGEE. Trimming left V 3 bases short and J 3 bases short, with 15 bases between. CDR3 size: 16 residues. CDR3 amino acids: CASSAYGSPDTGELFF. The DNA of the CDR3 is TGTGCCAGCAGCGCGTACGGGAGTCCGGACACCGGGGAGCTGTTTTTT.

Turning to this clone: The same CDR3 arises from other DNA sequences in this sample as well. The V and J genes are TRBV7-2 and TRBJ1-3; 7 bases match TRBD1. Germline lookup yields CDR1 SGHTA and CDR2 FQGNSA. V shed 5 bases, J shed 0 bases, and the junction held 4 bases outside the gene matches. This CDR3 has 15 amino acids. CDR3: CASSPGTASGNTIYF. CDR3 DNA: TGTGCCAGCAGCCCAGGGACAGCCTCTGGAAACACCATATATTTT.

This chain joins TRBV28 and TRBJ1-5, with TRBD1 as a possible D gene (6 bases). The CDR3 totals 15 residues. Germline CDR1 MDHEN, CDR2 SYDVKM. The germline V and J ends were trimmed by 5 bases and 0 bases, with 11 bases remaining between them. CDR3: CASSTRGRSNQPQHF. CDR3 sequence (DNA): TGTGCCAGCAGTACCAGGGGCCGTAGCAATCAGCCCCAGCATTTT.

The gene calls are TRBV9 and TRBJ2-1, with D uncertain. CDR1 and CDR2 from the germline V gene are SGDLS and YYNGEE. Trimming took off 4 bases at V and 5 bases at J, with 22 bases between the two ends. The CDR3 totals 17 residues. CDR3 nucleotide sequence: TGTGCCAGCAGCCCCCACCTCAAAGCGAAGCACAACAATGAGCAGTTCTTC. This translates into CASSPHLKAKHNNEQFF.

V usage is TRBV7-2 and J usage is TRBJ1-5; D may be TRBD1 (6 bases). With 1 base removed from V and 4 bases from J, the gap between germline ends came to 8 bases. From germline, CDR1 is SGHTA and CDR2 FQGNSA. The CDR3 is 14 residues long. Written as DNA, the CDR3 is TGTGCCAGCAGCTTAGGACAGGAAAATCAGCCCCAGCATTTT. Translation: CASSLGQENQPQHF.

The chain is built from TRBV28 and TRBJ2-3; maybe TRBD1 (5 bases). The germline V gene has CDR1 MDHEN and CDR2 SYDVKM. The CDR3 runs 14 residues. V was cut by 2 bases and J by 4 bases, with 10 bases left in between. In DNA form, the CDR3 reads TGTGCCAGCAGTTTAGGGGCCTACGCAGATACGCAGTATTTT. As protein: CASSLGAYADTQYF.

V is TRBV27 and J is TRBJ2-2; D possibly corresponds to TRBD2 (6 bases). The CDR3 has 15 residues. The ends were cut back, 6 bases at V and 3 bases at J, with 14 bases in the middle. Germline-derived CDR1 and CDR2 are MNHEY and SMNVEV (reference sequence). The CDR3 region is CASSGGGTYTGELFF. The CDR3 nucleotides read TGTGCCAGCAGCGGAGGCGGGACCTACACCGGGGAGCTGTTTTTT.

The sample holds a few counts of this clone. This chain links TRBV5-1 with TRBJ2-7; D is undetermined. Germline values: CDR1 SGHRS, CDR2 YFSETQ. Trimming removed 1 base at V and 1 base at J, with 6 bases between. The CDR3 spans 13 residues. Here the CDR3 DNA reads TGCGCCAGCAGCTTGTGGCAGTCCTACGAGCAGTACTTC. Protein: CASSLWQSYEQYF.

The V and J genes are TRBV29-1 and TRBJ2-5; TRBD2 matches at 9 bases. V gave up 7 bases and J gave up 5 bases; unmatched junction bases: 11. The V gene's germline CDR1 is SQVTM and CDR2 ANQGSEA. This CDR3 spans 14 amino acids. The CDR3 reads CSARLAGMGETQYF. CDR3 coding DNA: TGCAGCGCGCGTCTAGCGGGAATGGGGGAGACCCAGTACTTC.

The rearrangement links TRBV19 to TRBJ2-5, with D possibly matching TRBD2 (6 bases). The germline CDR1 and CDR2 sequences are LNHDA and SQIVND (reference sequence). The germline V and J ends were trimmed by 10 bases and 2 bases, with 14 bases remaining between them. The CDR3 extends over 13 amino acids. DNA of the CDR3: TGTGCCACGGGGGAGGCCCTGCAAGAGACCCAGTACTTC. Its protein is CATGEALQETQYF.

In DNA form, the CDR3 reads TGTGCCAGCACCCGGGGGGCGATGAGCTCCTACAATGAGCAGTTCTTC. This sequence encodes CASTRGAMSSYNEQFF. The J gene is TRBJ2-1, the V gene TRBV2, with D tentatively TRBD2 (7 bases). This CDR3 is built from 16 residues. Germline CDR1 reads SNHLY; CDR2 reads FYNNEI. The germline V and J ends were trimmed by 7 bases and 0 bases, with 16 bases remaining between them.

The rearrangement joins TRBV21-1 to TRBJ2-2; the table's D call, TRBD1, has no DNA check behind it. TRBV21-1 is a recognized pseudogene. This CDR3 region has 14 residues. The CDR3 DNA reads as TGTGCCAGCAGCGGGCAGGGGGCTGGCGGGGAGCTGTTTTTT. Translating it yields CASSGQGAGGELFF.

This clone has just one count. CDR3 in DNA: TGTGCCAGCAGCCTACGGACTAGCGGGATGAACACCGGGGAGCTGTTTTTT. Its protein product is CASSLRTSGMNTGELFF. The chain links TRBV7-2 to TRBJ2-2; 12 nucleotides line up with TRBD2. Per germline, CDR1 SGHTA and CDR2 FQGNSA. The CDR3 consists of 17 residues. V lost 5 bases, J lost 1 base, and 5 bases stayed unmatched.